This TCR beta chain was sequenced during a study of T cells in Graves' hyperthyroidism and ophthalmopathy. A few counts support this clonotype. The ends lost 0 bases at V and 0 bases at J; junction bases unmatched: 14. This CDR3 is 20 amino acids long. Germline-derived CDR1 and CDR2 are DFQATT and SNEGSKA (reference sequence). RNA transcripts gave rise to amplified TCR beta CDR3 regions. The HTBI primer set drove a first-round RT-PCR of the TCR CDR3. TCRdb ran MiXCR on the multiplex PCR reads and lists one entry per CDR3 protein. The profile shows a few hundred thousand distinct CDR3 sequences, around 14% of them singletons.

This chain connects TRBV20-1 to TRBJ2-1; 10 bases align to TRBD2. Source material: blood. The receptor comes from a woman aged 25-40 years with Graves' hyperthyroidism. CDR3 in amino acids: CSARDPSGRAARSSYNEQFF. The CDR3 region has the DNA TGCAGTGCTAGAGATCCCAGCGGGAGGGCCGCAAGGAGCTCCTACAATGAGCAGTTCTTC.